The 31 T cell receptor beta chains reported below all come from one sample, sequenced in a study of T-cell memory formation after mild COVID-19. TCRdb called the 5' RACE reads again in MiXCR, with one record for every CDR3 protein. The data hold around 100,000 distinct CDR3 sequences, with over 8.5% observed a single time. The sample comprised PBMCs or a T cell subset sorted from them (not recorded which). The receptors were gathered from a man younger than 35 who had mild COVID-19 (a few samples of this study predate the infection). Cell type and time point are not known.

This clonotype was recorded at least ten times. V gene TRBV12-3 or TRBV12-4 combines with J gene TRBJ1-2; TRBD1 might be the D (6 bases). The germline V and J ends were trimmed by 7 bases and 6 bases, with 18 bases remaining between them. This CDR3 spans 14 amino acids. The CDR3 protein is CASTEDRLGDGYTF. The CDR3 coding sequence is TGTGCCAGCACCGAAGACAGGCTCGGCGATGGCTACACCTTC.

V gene TRBV4-1 combines with J gene TRBJ1-5, with a weak D call TRBD1 (5 bases). Trimming cost V 2 bases and J 7 bases, with 21 bases left between them. Germline assignment: CDR1 MGHRA and CDR2 YSYEKL. The length of the CDR3 is 17 residues. Written as DNA, the CDR3 is TGCGCCAGCAGCCAAACCGGGACGCCGGCGAAGGGGCAGCCCCAGCATTTT. Translating gives CASSQTGTPAKGQPQHF.

This clonotype occurred a few times. V gene TRBV20-1 combines with J gene TRBJ1-1; possible D gene TRBD1, 5 bases. This CDR3 has 13 residues. Trimming took 1 base from V and 6 from J, leaving 12 bases between them. Per the germline V gene, CDR1 is DFQATT and CDR2 is SNEGSKA (reference sequence). CDR3: CSARVIGVAEAFF. The CDR3 region has the DNA TGCAGTGCTAGAGTAATAGGGGTGGCTGAAGCTTTCTTT.

There are a few counts of this clonotype. The chain recombines TRBV6-2 or TRBV6-3 with TRBJ2-7; 7 bases map to TRBD1. CDR1 and CDR2 from the germline V gene are MNHEY and SVGEGT. V was clipped by 0 bases and J by 3 bases; unmatched bases: 8. The CDR3 has 16 amino acids. The CDR3 sequence is CASSYSPAGGYYEQYV. In DNA, the CDR3 is TGTGCCAGCAGTTACTCCCCGGCAGGGGGTTACTACGAGCAGTACGTC.

This rearrangement joins TRBV7-9 to TRBJ2-5; D may match TRBD1 or TRBD2 (5 bases each). This CDR3 comprises 16 residues. Trimming left V 5 bases short and J 1 base short, with 17 bases between. Germline V gene data show CDR1 as SEHNR and CDR2 as FQNEAQ (reference sequence). DNA of the CDR3: TGTGCCAGCAGCCGGGACGGCGGCCCGTCCCAAGAGACCCAGTACTTC. Its protein product is CASSRDGGPSQETQYF.

A few counts support this clonotype. The chain has TRBV6-5 and TRBJ2-1; D is uncertain. This CDR3 region has 13 residues. Trimming took 2 bases from V and 2 from J, leaving 4 bases between them. Germline-derived CDR1 and CDR2 are MNHEY and SVGAGI. Here the CDR3 DNA reads TGTGCCAGCAGTTACAGACCCTACAATGAGCAGTTCTTC. It codes for CASSYRPYNEQFF.

This clonotype was seen at least ten times. This sequence joins TRBV6-5 and TRBJ2-1; the match to TRBD1 covers 11 bases. The V segment lost 3 bases and the J segment 10 bases; nucleotides outside the gene matches: 5. Germline V lookup: CDR1 MNHEY, CDR2 SVGAGI. The CDR3 runs 14 residues. The CDR3 DNA sequence: TGTGCCAGCAGTTATGGGACAGGGGGTTTCGAGCAGTTCTTC. Amino acid sequence: CASSYGTGGFEQFF.

The rearrangement uses TRBV4-1 and TRBJ1-5; TRBD1 might be the D (5 bases). The CDR3 length is 15 residues. Germline V gene lookup returns CDR1 MGHRA and CDR2 YSYEKL. V was pared by 4 bases and J by 7 bases, with 17 bases between. Here the CDR3 reads CASSLRQSGNQPQHF. The DNA of the CDR3 is TGCGCCAGCAGCCTTCGACAATCAGGGAACCAGCCCCAGCATTTT.

In its sample, this clonotype was seen many times. This sequence joins TRBV29-1 and TRBJ2-7; D gene ambiguous. V was cut by 6 bases and J by 2 bases, with 14 bases left in between. Per the germline V gene, CDR1 is SQVTM and CDR2 is ANQGSEA. This CDR3 comprises 13 residues. CDR3 sequence reads: CSVEAGTPYEQYF. As DNA, the CDR3 is TGCAGCGTCGAGGCAGGAACTCCCTACGAGCAGTACTTC.

In its sample, this clonotype was seen many times. The chain employs TRBV4-1 and TRBJ1-6; D unresolved. Trimming cost V 8 bases and J 0 bases, with 14 bases left between them. Germline V lookup: CDR1 MGHRA, CDR2 YSYEKL. The CDR3 has 16 amino acids. CDR3 amino acids: CASRGGPSSYNSPLHF. The DNA of the CDR3 is TGCGCCAGCCGAGGCGGTCCGAGCTCCTATAATTCACCCCTCCACTTT.

The V call is TRBV2, the J call TRBJ2-3; D is ambiguous. This CDR3 is 16 amino acids long. Trimming removed 2 bases at V and 0 bases at J, with 12 bases between. Germline values: CDR1 SNHLY, CDR2 FYNNEI. CDR3 DNA sequence: TGTGCCAGCAGTGAACTGGGGTATTCTAGCACAGATACGCAGTATTTT. Translation gives CASSELGYSSTDTQYF.

The genes are TRBV12-3 or TRBV12-4 and TRBJ2-5; a possible D gene is TRBD2 (6 bases). The CDR3 totals 15 residues. Trimming took 4 bases from V and 0 from J, leaving 12 bases between them. The CDR3 loop reads CASSYRGAYQETQYF. The CDR3 DNA reads as TGTGCCAGCAGTTATCGCGGGGCGTACCAAGAGACCCAGTACTTC.

Many counts were recorded for this clonotype. The V call is TRBV20-1, the J call TRBJ2-5, with 11 nucleotides matching TRBD2. The CDR3 runs to 17 residues. Trimming cost V 1 base and J 1 base; bases outside gene matches: 8. Germline assignment: CDR1 DFQATT and CDR2 SNEGSKA (reference sequence). The CDR3 sequence: CSARGALAGGRQETQYF. The CDR3 DNA reads TGCAGTGCTAGAGGTGCCCTAGCGGGGGGCCGCCAAGAGACCCAGTACTTC.

The chain recombines TRBV29-1 with TRBJ1-2; D is perhaps TRBD1 (6 bases). Per the germline V gene, CDR1 is SQVTM and CDR2 is ANQGSEA. This CDR3 region has 11 residues. V was clipped by 6 bases and J by 7 bases, with 12 bases between them. The CDR3 sequence: CSVSGVVGYTF. CDR3 coding DNA: TGCAGCGTATCAGGGGTTGTTGGCTACACCTTC.

The V call is TRBV4-1, the J call TRBJ2-7, with TRBD2 as a possible D gene (6 bases). V lost 3 bases to trimming and J lost 2 bases, with 14 bases between them. Germline V gene lookup returns CDR1 MGHRA and CDR2 YSYEKL. CDR3 length: 15 residues. The CDR3 region has the DNA TGCGCCAGCAGCCACCCCTGGGGGGAGCCCTACGAGCAGTACTTC. Translated, it gives CASSHPWGEPYEQYF.

V gene TRBV5-1 combines with J gene TRBJ2-1; tentative D call: TRBD2 (5 bases). Deletions cut 0 bases from V and 3 bases from J, with 10 bases between. The CDR3 extends over 15 amino acids. Germline values: CDR1 SGHRS, CDR2 YFSETQ. DNA for the CDR3: TGCGCCAGCAGCTTGGGAGACGAGGGCTACAATGAGCAGTTCTTC. Its translation is CASSLGDEGYNEQFF.

This clonotype occurred a few times. The chain couples TRBV7-9 to TRBJ2-7; tentatively, D is TRBD1 (6 bases). The V end lost 2 bases, the J end lost 5 bases, and 13 bases lay between the germline ends. Germline V gene data show CDR1 as SEHNR and CDR2 as FQNEAQ (reference sequence). CDR3 length equals 14 residues. This CDR3 is CASSLTLRGHEQYV. The CDR3 nucleotides read TGTGCCAGCAGCTTAACGCTCAGGGGCCACGAGCAGTACGTC.

This clonotype appeared a few times. CDR3 nucleotides: TGTGCCACCAGTGATTTAACAGGGGGGAACACCGGGGAGCTGTTTTTT. It encodes CATSDLTGGNTGELFF. The V and J genes are TRBV24-1 and TRBJ2-2; 8 bases match TRBD1. Germline trimming cut 1 base from V and 1 base from J; bases unmatched to any gene: 1. The CDR3 extends over 16 amino acids. Germline assignment: CDR1 KGHDR and CDR2 SFDVKD.

This clonotype has more than one count but fewer than ten. J is TRBJ1-4 and V is TRBV7-9; TRBD1 might be the D (6 bases). The CDR3 runs to 14 residues. Deletions cut 6 bases from V and 4 bases from J, with 12 bases between. Germline CDR1 is SEHNR and CDR2 is FQNEAQ (reference sequence). The CDR3 spells CASRADSHNEKLFF. DNA for the CDR3: TGTGCCAGCAGGGCGGACAGCCATAATGAAAAACTGTTTTTT.

This chain uses TRBV5-5 with TRBJ2-3, with D perhaps matching TRBD1 or TRBD2 (5 bases each). CDR1 and CDR2 from the germline V gene are SGHKS and YYEKEE (reference sequence). The V and J ends lost 4 bases and 3 bases respectively, with 12 bases between them. This CDR3 is built from 14 residues. This CDR3 reads CASSQWGGTDTQYF. The CDR3, as DNA: TGTGCCAGCAGCCAGTGGGGCGGGACAGATACGCAGTATTTT.

This clonotype was detected only a few times. The genes are TRBV7-3 and TRBJ2-3, with 10 nucleotides matching TRBD1. Germline CDR1 is SGHTA and CDR2 is FQGTGA. V dropped 3 bases and J dropped 11; count of bases not matched to a gene: 2. The CDR3 has 12 residues. CDR3 bases: TGTGCCAGCAGCTTGACAGGGGGCATGCAGTATTTT. It translates to CASSLTGGMQYF. Using reference TRBV7-3 and TRBJ2-3 for the parts outside the CDR3, the full variable domain is GAGVSQTPSNKVTEKGKYVELRCDPISGHTALYWYRQSLGQGPEFLIYFQGTGAADDSGLPNDRFFAVRPEGSVSTLKIQRTERGDSAVYLCASSLTGGMQYFGPGTRLTVL.

As concerns this clonotype: It may be a read error: a sequence one base away is much more abundant. This chain uses TRBV7-2 with TRBJ2-3, with D perhaps matching TRBD1 or TRBD2 (5 bases each). V was pared by 6 bases and J by 6 bases, with 16 bases between. The CDR3 has 14 residues. CDR1 SGHTA and CDR2 FQGNSA come from the germline V gene. The CDR3 protein is CASSMDGTLDTQYF. In nucleotides, the CDR3 is TGTGCCAGCAGTATGGACGGGACCCTTGATACGCAGTATTTT.

The chain combines TRBV9 with TRBJ2-7; 9 bases align to TRBD2. This CDR3 is 16 amino acids long. Per the germline V gene, CDR1 is SGDLS and CDR2 is YYNGEE. V lost 0 bases and J lost 0; bases outside the gene matches: 4. For the CDR3, the DNA is TGTGCCAGCAGCGTAGACCAGCGGGGGGCCTCCTACGAGCAGTACTTC. It is translated as CASSVDQRGASYEQYF.

Only a few counts were recorded for this clonotype. V and J are TRBV7-9 and TRBJ2-7; D gene ambiguous. With 4 bases removed from V and 4 bases from J, the gap between germline ends came to 11 bases. This CDR3 region has 13 residues. Germline CDR1 is SEHNR and CDR2 is FQNEAQ (reference sequence). In DNA, the CDR3 is TGTGCCAGCAGCTCCCGGCTGGAGTACGAGCAGTACGTC. Protein: CASSSRLEYEQYV.

In nucleotides, the CDR3 is TGTGCCAGTAGTATCTGGGCCGGAGGATATGGCTACACCTTC. Translating it yields CASSIWAGGYGYTF. The rearrangement links TRBV19 to TRBJ1-2; no clear D gene. The CDR3 has 14 residues. Germline V lookup: CDR1 LNHDA, CDR2 SQIVND (reference sequence). The V end lost 3 bases, the J end lost 5 bases, and 13 bases lay between the germline ends. Full variable domain (missing parts from reference TRBV19 and TRBJ1-2): DGGITQSPKYLFRKEGQNVTLSCEQNLNHDAMYWYRQDPGQGLRLIYYSQIVNDFQKGDIAEGYSVSREKKESFPLTVTSAQKNPTAFYLCASSIWAGGYGYTFGSGTRLTVV.

V and J are TRBV4-3 and TRBJ2-7, with D hard to call. CDR1 and CDR2 (germline): LGHNA, YSLEER. V lost 0 bases and J lost 6, with 9 bases in between. This CDR3 comprises 13 residues. The CDR3, as DNA: TGCGCCAGCAGCCAAGAAGCGTGGGGCGAGCAGTACGTC. This encodes CASSQEAWGEQYV.

This clonotype was picked up a small number of times. The chain joins TRBV5-1 to TRBJ2-1; weak D call: TRBD2 (6 bases). Germline lookup yields CDR1 SGHRS and CDR2 YFSETQ. CDR3 length equals 13 residues. With 2 bases removed from V and 7 bases from J, the gap between germline ends came to 10 bases. In nucleotides, the CDR3 is TGCGCCAGCAGCTTCGGGACTGGAAATGAGCAGTTCTTC. This translates into CASSFGTGNEQFF.

Concerning this clonotype: The junction and the germline gene differ at one end; a read error may be behind it. The chain's CDR3 is CAISTENQETQYF. The CDR3 DNA follows: TGTGCCATCTCGACAGAAAACCAGGAGACCCAGTACTTC. The rearrangement uses TRBV10-3 and TRBJ2-5; maybe TRBD1 (5 bases). CDR3 size: 13 residues. Germline assignment: CDR1 ENHRY and CDR2 SYGVKD.

This clonotype was counted between two and nine times. The chain combines TRBV4-1 with TRBJ2-1, with 7 positions matching TRBD1. The CDR3 runs 15 residues. Germline loops: CDR1 MGHRA, CDR2 YSYEKL. Losses at the gene ends were 5 bases for V and 7 bases for J; bases not matched to a gene: 11. CDR3 loop: CASSIRRMGQNEQFF. CDR3 DNA: TGCGCCAGCAGCATCAGACGTATGGGACAGAATGAGCAGTTCTTC.

The chain employs TRBV5-4 and TRBJ1-1; 7 bases match TRBD1. Losses at the gene ends were 5 bases for V and 4 bases for J; bases not matched to a gene: 8. CDR3 length equals 14 residues. Germline lookup yields CDR1 SGHNT and CDR2 YYREEE (reference sequence). DNA of the CDR3: TGTGCCAGCAGATTCTCGACAGGGCCCACTGAAGCTTTCTTT. Translation gives CASRFSTGPTEAFF.

This clonotype has only a few counts. DNA of the CDR3: TGCGCCAGCAGCTTGAGGGGATATGGCTACACCTTC. It encodes CASSLRGYGYTF. The chain combines TRBV5-1 with TRBJ1-2; weak D call: TRBD1 (5 bases). The CDR3 sequence is 12 residues long. Trimming left V 1 base short and J 5 bases short, with 6 bases between. Germline lookup yields CDR1 SGHRS and CDR2 YFSETQ.